This TCR beta chain was observed in a study of T cell responses to AZD1222 COVID-19 vaccine. Study at large: Whether given at about 4 or about 12 weeks, second doses were pooled.

The CDR3 is 16 residues long. Trimming pared 0 bases from V and 2 bases from J, leaving 14 bases between. CDR1 and CDR2 (germline): SGHRS, YFSETQ. Clones were read by immunoSEQ multiplex PCR, and TCRdb kept only the in-frame ones, dropping some. This sample has 180,000 or so clones, with 85% to 90% found just once. The material sequenced was peripheral blood, taken on day 0 of AZD1222 vaccination. The chain carries TRBV5-1 and TRBJ1-2; D call uncertain. The clonotype comes from an adult in good health. CDR3: CASSLGSAGVNYGYTF. The CDR3 nucleotides are TGCGCCAGCAGCTTGGGGAGCGCCGGAGTAAACTATGGCTACACCTTC.